This T cell receptor beta chain was sequenced during a study of blood T cell repertoires in COVID-19. Turning to the study itself: PBMCs, B-cell-depleted T cells, or T cells were the source of the cDNA or gDNA that made up the material.

There are 15 residues in the CDR3. CDR1 and CDR2 (germline): KGHSH, LQKENI. The V segment lost 10 bases and the J segment 5 bases; nucleotides outside the gene matches: 15. Profiled with immunoSEQ multiplex PCR; TCRdb holds only in-frame clones, not every one. The sample consists of about 100,000 clones, 70% to 80% of them appearing once. The chain joins TRBV18 to TRBJ1-1, with 8 bases lining up with TRBD1. The source of this sequence is a woman in her sixties or seventies with acute or convalescent COVID-19. Sequenced sample: peripheral blood. The CDR3 loop reads CATKTGVGRRTEAFF. The DNA for the CDR3 is TGTGCCACCAAGACAGGGGTAGGTCGGAGGACTGAAGCTTTCTTT.